Listed below are T cell receptor beta chains from one sample, sequenced in a study of lymphopenia after photon versus proton radiotherapy. Clones were read by immunoSEQ multiplex PCR, and TCRdb kept only the in-frame ones, dropping some. The top ten clones hold under 0.8% of a sample with tens of thousands of clones, about 94% of them seen once. The source was peripheral blood, collected from a patient treated with photon-based radiotherapy. These receptors came from a woman aged 45 to 65 with cholangiocarcinoma. Each CDR3 is given with its conserved first and last residue.

V gene,J gene,CDR3 protein
TRBV5-1,TRBJ2-3,CASSLRGTGVGTDTQYF
TRBV27,TRBJ2-1,CATSRTLFETGLFNEQFF
TRBV27,TRBJ1-6,CASSLYGGGRSPLHF
TRBV4-1,TRBJ2-4,CASSRYVQGQGTERSYF
TRBV5-1,TRBJ1-6,CASSPSVRTGVGAENSPLHF
TRBV13,TRBJ1-2,CASSFSPRDYGYTF
TRBV7-2,TRBJ2-1,CASSNRLGQGGNEQFF
TRBV7-9,TRBJ2-1,CASSTSFLTGTSVF
TRBV9,TRBJ1-3,CASSGGVYSGNTIYF
TRBV5-4,TRBJ2-1,CASSPRRWGGRNNEQFF
TRBV27,TRBJ1-6,CASSLASDSPLHF
TRBV7-2,TRBJ2-3,CASSWADTQYF
TRBV5-1,TRBJ2-2,CASSFQSRSEELFF
TRBV11-3,TRBJ2-1,CASSKRERANEQFF
TRBV2,TRBJ2-7,CASRRDSSYEQYF
TRBV7-2,TRBJ1-1,CASSEQDPEAFF
TRBV19,TRBJ1-5,CASKADRSNQPQHF
TRBV7-9,TRBJ1-2,CASSLPVRGQGFRYTF
TRBV4-3,TRBJ2-1,CASSQDLVAGGRGDEQFF
TRBV7-2,TRBJ2-5,CASSLVLAGGPALQETQYF
TRBV7-2,TRBJ2-3,CASRTGGAGTDTQYF
TRBV5-5,TRBJ1-5,CASTPGQGVNQPQHF
TRBV27,TRBJ1-1,CATWGQGNTEAFF
TRBV11-2,TRBJ1-2,CASSYHREVRGYTF
TRBV5-1,TRBJ2-1,CASSGQLAGATGEQFF
TRBV7-8,TRBJ2-3,CASSPSGRGTYTDTQYF